This TCR beta chain appears in the sequencing data of a study of blood T cells in healthy people across ages. The CDR3 loop spans 15 amino acids. Trimming cost V 3 bases and J 7 bases; bases outside gene matches: 8. Study-wide points: The authors considered diversity estimates from one million T cells to be underestimates. Across the age range, TCR beta diversity per million T cells fell in a roughly linear way. The unsorted PBMCs prevented any conclusive comparison of naive versus antigen-experienced cells. Whereas aged donors had fewer naive CD4+ cells, long-lived donors had more of them and higher diversity.

A second PCR, run for about 7 to 11 cycles, used a sample-barcoded 5' primer plus a J-beta primer mix. TCRdb fed the 5' RACE reads into MiXCR, producing one record per CDR3 protein. The sample consists of some 1.5 million distinct CDR3 sequences, about 30% of them appearing once. This clonotype was seen just once. Its antigen is unidentified. This sequence originates from a woman in her twenties or thirties in good health. The sample consisted of blood. The V gene is TRBV12-3 or TRBV12-4, the J gene TRBJ2-1; TRBD2 aligns across 8 bases. The CDR3 is CASSFDRTSWNEQFF. CDR3 nucleotides: TGTGCCAGCAGTTTCGACCGGACTAGCTGGAATGAGCAGTTCTTC.